The T cell receptor beta chain under discussion was sequenced for a study of blood T cell repertoires in COVID-19. Study at large: Acute-phase and convalescent COVID-19 samples originated in the United States, Italy and Spain.

Original handling: Nucleated cell counts were estimated from reference gene primer amplification. Repertoires were generated with immunoSEQ multiplex PCR, while TCRdb's copy carries only in-frame clones and drops some. The V and J calls and the clone size are those of that table, but D and trimming were determined from the DNA. The sample lists 300,000 to 450,000 clones; 75% to 90% were seen once. This clone was observed a single time. This TCR derives from a woman under 30 with acute or convalescent COVID-19. Source material: peripheral blood.

In nucleotides, the CDR3 is TGTGCCCCCCAGACTATCGGAGGATACAATGAGCAGTTCTTC. Its translation is CAPQTIGGYNEQFF. V is TRBV9 and J is TRBJ2-1; D perhaps matches TRBD2 (5 bases). This CDR3 region has 14 residues. Germline values: CDR1 SGDLS, CDR2 YYNGEE. Deletions cut 10 bases from V and 4 bases from J, with 18 bases between.